This T cell receptor beta chain was identified during a study of shared clonotypes between healthy human individuals. General observations from the study: Incompleteness in sorted-subset sequencing, despite large depth, was shown by rarefaction.

Concerning this clone: Its target is not known.

V trimming: 0 bases; J trimming: 2 bases; junction bases outside the gene matches: 8. The CDR3 is 17 residues long. Germline CDR1 reads SQVTM; CDR2 reads ANQGSEA. CD45RO-negative, CCR7-positively selected cells formed the naive CD8 fraction, excluding terminally differentiated effector memory CD45RA+ cells. Healthy adults negative for HIV, lacking recent acute infections or vaccinations, served as donors. Donors were Caucasian adults residing in Nashville, Tennessee, USA. Each replicate PCR on the sorted subsets used approximately 180 ng DNA (roughly 32,000 T cell genomes). Only in-frame clones appear in the TCRdb table, and some are missing; sequencing was by immunoSEQ multiplex PCR. The sample contains 1.5 million to 2.5 million clones, approximately 94% of which appear only once.

The specimen sequenced was naive CD8+ T cells sorted from blood. J is TRBJ1-2 and V is TRBV29-1; 11 bases agree with TRBD1. The sequence was collected from a man between 18 and 35 years old in good health. The CDR3 region is CSVEERDRGSMNYGYTF. Written as DNA, the CDR3 is TGCAGCGTTGAAGAGAGGGACAGGGGGTCGATGAACTATGGCTACACCTTC.